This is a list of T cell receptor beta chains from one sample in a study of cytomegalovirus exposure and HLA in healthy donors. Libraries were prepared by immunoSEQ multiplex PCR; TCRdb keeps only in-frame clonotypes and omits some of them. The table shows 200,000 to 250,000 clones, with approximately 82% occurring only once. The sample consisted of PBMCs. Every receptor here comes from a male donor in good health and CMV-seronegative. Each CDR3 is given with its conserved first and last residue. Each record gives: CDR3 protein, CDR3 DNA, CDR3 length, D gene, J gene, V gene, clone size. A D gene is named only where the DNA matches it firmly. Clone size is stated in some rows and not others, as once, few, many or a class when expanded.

CDR3aa: CARIRKVSGQGTQETQYF; CDR3nt: TGTGCCAGGATCCGGAAGGTGTCGGGACAGGGAACGCAAGAGACCCAGTACTTC; len: 18; d_gene: TRBD1; j_gene: TRBJ2-5; v_gene: TRBV6-9; abundance: -
CDR3aa: CASRGGETNEQFF; CDR3nt: TGTGCCAGCAGGGGCGGGGAGACCAATGAGCAGTTCTTC; len: 13; d_gene: -; j_gene: TRBJ2-1; v_gene: TRBV7-6; abundance: -
CDR3aa: CASSKETDPSNQPQHF; CDR3nt: TGTGCCAGCAGCAAAGAGACAGACCCTAGCAATCAGCCCCAGCATTTT; len: 16; d_gene: -; j_gene: TRBJ1-5; v_gene: TRBV21-1; abundance: -
CDR3aa: CASSQTTGKNIQYF; CDR3nt: TGCGCCAGCAGCCAAACGACAGGGAAAAACATTCAGTACTTC; len: 14; d_gene: TRBD1; j_gene: TRBJ2-4; v_gene: TRBV4-1; abundance: -
CDR3aa: CASSPRTSAGLEQYF; CDR3nt: TGCGCCAGCAGCCCCCGTACTAGCGCAGGTTTGGAGCAGTACTTC; len: 15; d_gene: TRBD2; j_gene: TRBJ2-7; v_gene: TRBV5-1; abundance: -
CDR3aa: CASSFSGYEQYF; CDR3nt: TGTGCCAGCAGTTTTAGCGGTTACGAGCAGTACTTC; len: 12; d_gene: -; j_gene: TRBJ2-7; v_gene: TRBV27; abundance: -
CDR3aa: CASSQENSIYGYTF; CDR3nt: TGTGCCAGCAGCCAAGAAAACAGCATATATGGCTACACCTTC; len: 14; d_gene: -; j_gene: TRBJ1-2; v_gene: TRBV4-2; abundance: -
CDR3aa: CSVGGGMDSPLHF; CDR3nt: TGCAGCGTTGGAGGGGGTATGGATTCACCCCTCCACTTT; len: 13; d_gene: -; j_gene: TRBJ1-6; v_gene: TRBV29-1; abundance: once
CDR3aa: CASEVDRGVGQPQHF; CDR3nt: TGTGCCAGTGAGGTGGACAGGGGGGTCGGACAGCCCCAGCATTTT; len: 15; d_gene: TRBD1; j_gene: TRBJ1-5; v_gene: TRBV19; abundance: few
CDR3aa: CASSLAELGAGGYTF; CDR3nt: TGTGCCAGCAGCTTAGCGGAATTGGGGGCGGGTGGCTACACCTTC; len: 15; d_gene: -; j_gene: TRBJ1-2; v_gene: TRBV7-9; abundance: -
CDR3aa: CASSSLAGAETQYF; CDR3nt: TGCGCCAGCAGCTCACTAGCGGGAGCGGAGACCCAGTACTTC; len: 14; d_gene: TRBD2; j_gene: TRBJ2-5; v_gene: TRBV5-1; abundance: -
CDR3aa: CATSRSRTSGKGEQCF; CDR3nt: TGTGCCACCAGCAGATCCCGGACTAGCGGGAAGGGAGAGCAGTGCTTC; len: 16; d_gene: TRBD2; j_gene: TRBJ2-7; v_gene: TRBV15; abundance: once
CDR3aa: CASSYSIQANTGELFF; CDR3nt: TGTGCCAGCAGTTACTCTATCCAGGCTAACACCGGGGAGCTGTTTTTT; len: 16; d_gene: -; j_gene: TRBJ2-2; v_gene: TRBV6-5; abundance: -
CDR3aa: CASSRAGGRDEQFF; CDR3nt: TGTGCCAGCAGCCGAGCGGGAGGGAGGGATGAGCAGTTCTTC; len: 14; d_gene: TRBD2; j_gene: TRBJ2-1; v_gene: TRBV9; abundance: -
CDR3aa: CASSLGLAGGTDTQYF; CDR3nt: TGCGCCAGCAGCTTGGGGCTAGCGGGGGGCACAGATACGCAGTATTTT; len: 16; d_gene: TRBD2; j_gene: TRBJ2-3; v_gene: TRBV5-1; abundance: -
CDR3aa: CATSRLARAGGSSNQPQHF; CDR3nt: TGTGCCACCAGCAGGCTCGCCCGGGCGGGGGGCTCAAGCAATCAGCCCCAGCATTTT; len: 19; d_gene: -; j_gene: TRBJ1-5; v_gene: TRBV15; abundance: few
CDR3aa: CASSTNQGNEKLFF; CDR3nt: TGTGCCAGCAGCACTAACCAGGGCAATGAAAAACTGTTTTTT; len: 14; d_gene: -; j_gene: TRBJ1-4; v_gene: TRBV14; abundance: -
CDR3aa: CASSLGLAGAAGELFF; CDR3nt: TGTGCCAGCAGCTTAGGGCTAGCGGGAGCGGCCGGGGAGCTGTTTTTT; len: 16; d_gene: TRBD2; j_gene: TRBJ2-2; v_gene: TRBV13; abundance: few
CDR3aa: CATSRDYVDTIYF; CDR3nt: TGTGCCACCAGCCGCGATTACGTGGACACCATATATTTT; len: 13; d_gene: -; j_gene: TRBJ1-3; v_gene: TRBV15; abundance: -
CDR3aa: CASSSPPGTSGYEQYF; CDR3nt: TGCGCCAGCAGCTCTCCTCCCGGGACTAGCGGCTACGAGCAGTACTTC; len: 16; d_gene: TRBD2; j_gene: TRBJ2-7; v_gene: TRBV5-1; abundance: -
CDR3aa: CASSFSARQEETQYF; CDR3nt: TGTGCCAGCAGTTTTTCGGCCCGACAGGAAGAGACCCAGTACTTC; len: 15; d_gene: -; j_gene: TRBJ2-5; v_gene: TRBV28; abundance: -
CDR3aa: CASSPGRDGSPLHF; CDR3nt: TGCGCCAGCAGCCCTGGACGGGATGGGTCACCCCTCCACTTT; len: 14; d_gene: -; j_gene: TRBJ1-6; v_gene: TRBV5-1; abundance: -
CDR3aa: CASSGRLAGPEQYF; CDR3nt: TGTGCCAGCAGCGGACGACTAGCGGGCCCCGAGCAGTACTTC; len: 14; d_gene: TRBD2; j_gene: TRBJ2-7; v_gene: TRBV9; abundance: -
CDR3aa: CASSLSVDMIYNEQFF; CDR3nt: TGTGCCAGCAGCTTAAGCGTAGATATGATATACAATGAGCAGTTCTTC; len: 16; d_gene: -; j_gene: TRBJ2-1; v_gene: TRBV7-3; abundance: -
CDR3aa: CASRETGGTNEKLFF; CDR3nt: TGTGCCAGCAGGGAAACAGGGGGAACTAATGAAAAACTGTTTTTT; len: 15; d_gene: TRBD1; j_gene: TRBJ1-4; v_gene: TRBV6-1; abundance: -
CDR3aa: CASSQDLLSEQFF; CDR3nt: TGTGCCAGCAGCCAAGATCTCCTTAGTGAGCAGTTCTTC; len: 13; d_gene: -; j_gene: TRBJ2-1; v_gene: TRBV14; abundance: once
CDR3aa: CASSELRNTEAFF; CDR3nt: TGTGCCAGCAGTGAACTGAGGAACACTGAAGCTTTCTTT; len: 13; d_gene: -; j_gene: TRBJ1-1; v_gene: TRBV6-1; abundance: -
CDR3aa: CASSPDRVYGYTF; CDR3nt: TGTGCCAGCAGCCCTGACAGGGTCTATGGCTACACCTTC; len: 13; d_gene: TRBD1; j_gene: TRBJ1-2; v_gene: TRBV6-6; abundance: few
CDR3aa: CASSAAFPGQGGYEQYF; CDR3nt: TGTGCCAGCAGTGCCGCCTTCCCGGGACAGGGGGGGTACGAGCAGTACTTC; len: 17; d_gene: TRBD1; j_gene: TRBJ2-7; v_gene: TRBV6-1; abundance: -
CDR3aa: CASSNGYTDTQYF; CDR3nt: TGTGCCAGTAGTAACGGGTATACAGATACGCAGTATTTT; len: 13; d_gene: -; j_gene: TRBJ2-3; v_gene: TRBV19; abundance: -
CDR3aa: CASSLGLNTGELFF; CDR3nt: TGTGCCAGCAGCTTAGGACTAAACACCGGGGAGCTGTTTTTT; len: 14; d_gene: -; j_gene: TRBJ2-2; v_gene: TRBV7-3; abundance: -
CDR3aa: CASSPSVPGGAMETQYF; CDR3nt: -; len: 17; d_gene: -; j_gene: TRBJ2-5; v_gene: TRBV18; abundance: -
CDR3aa: CASRRPGSYEQYF; CDR3nt: TGTGCCAGCAGACGCCCGGGAAGCTACGAGCAGTACTTC; len: 13; d_gene: -; j_gene: TRBJ2-7; v_gene: TRBV28; abundance: -
CDR3aa: CASSLLLGVGGGELFF; CDR3nt: TGTGCCAGCAGCCTACTTCTGGGGGTAGGGGGCGGGGAGCTGTTTTTT; len: 16; d_gene: -; j_gene: TRBJ2-2; v_gene: TRBV7-8; abundance: -
CDR3aa: CASSLMAGAPNEQYF; CDR3nt: TGTGCCAGCAGCTTAATGGCGGGAGCGCCAAACGAGCAGTACTTC; len: 15; d_gene: TRBD2; j_gene: TRBJ2-7; v_gene: TRBV7-8; abundance: -
CDR3aa: CASSQVRAAGVETQYF; CDR3nt: TGCGCCAGCAGCCAAGTCCGCGCAGCGGGAGTAGAGACCCAGTACTTC; len: 16; d_gene: TRBD2; j_gene: TRBJ2-5; v_gene: TRBV4-1; abundance: -
CDR3aa: CASSRGLRYNEQFF; CDR3nt: TGTGCCAGCAGTCGGGGACTCCGATACAATGAGCAGTTCTTC; len: 14; d_gene: -; j_gene: TRBJ2-1; v_gene: TRBV6-5; abundance: -
CDR3aa: CASMRGVVQETQYF; CDR3nt: TGCGCCAGCATGCGGGGGGTTGTACAAGAGACCCAGTACTTC; len: 14; d_gene: TRBD2; j_gene: TRBJ2-5; v_gene: TRBV5-1; abundance: -
CDR3aa: CASSLAGDSGANVLTF; CDR3nt: TGTGCCAGCAGCTTGGCCGGAGACTCTGGGGCCAACGTCCTGACTTTC; len: 16; d_gene: -; j_gene: TRBJ2-6; v_gene: TRBV5-4; abundance: -
CDR3aa: CASSLIASSWTGELFF; CDR3nt: TGTGCCAGCAGCTTAATTGCTAGCAGTTGGACCGGGGAGCTGTTTTTT; len: 16; d_gene: -; j_gene: TRBJ2-2; v_gene: TRBV7-9; abundance: -
CDR3aa: CARSFTAGWDEQFF; CDR3nt: TGTGCCAGGAGCTTTACGGCGGGGTGGGATGAGCAGTTCTTC; len: 14; d_gene: -; j_gene: TRBJ2-1; v_gene: TRBV5-3; abundance: -
CDR3aa: CATGRDRGMGTEAFF; CDR3nt: TGTGCCACCGGCAGGGACAGGGGAATGGGGACTGAAGCTTTCTTT; len: 15; d_gene: TRBD1; j_gene: TRBJ1-1; v_gene: TRBV19; abundance: few
CDR3aa: CASSWQGSAEAFF; CDR3nt: TGTGCCAGCAGCTGGCAGGGGAGCGCTGAAGCTTTCTTT; len: 13; d_gene: -; j_gene: TRBJ1-1; v_gene: TRBV11-2; abundance: -